The clone carrying this TCR beta chain was observed a few times. What it recognizes is unknown. Clinical symptoms, serum thyroxine and TRAb, thyroid ultrasound and orbital computed tomography were used for the diagnoses. The CDR3 regions of TCR beta were amplified from RNA transcripts. The TCR CDR3 was amplified in a first-round RT-PCR using the HTBI primer set. MiXCR, applied by TCRdb to the multiplex PCR reads, yields one record per CDR3 protein. The table records about 500,000 distinct CDR3 sequences, roughly 45% of them present only once. This sample is drawn from a study of T cells in Graves' hyperthyroidism and ophthalmopathy. Findings and caveats of the study: Appearing also in blood were most of the thyroid clonotypes expanded above 0.001. Ophthalmopathy got predicted by the model a median 6.5 months before its onset. By a 13 V-J model, ophthalmopathy was set apart from stable hyperthyroidism.

The germline V gene has CDR1 SEHNR and CDR2 FQNEAQ (reference sequence). The ends were cut back, 0 bases at V and 5 bases at J, with 16 bases in the middle. The CDR3 runs 16 residues. The sequence was collected from an adult woman with Graves' disease, either hyperthyroidism or ophthalmopathy (not recorded which). The sample taken for sequencing was peripheral blood or thyroid tissue (not recorded which). The V call is TRBV7-9, the J call TRBJ2-5; possibly TRBD2 for D (5 bases). CDR3 coding DNA: TGTGCCAGCAGCTTAGCCACGCGGTTTGGCGGGGAGACCCAGTACTTC. Translating it yields CASSLATRFGGETQYF.